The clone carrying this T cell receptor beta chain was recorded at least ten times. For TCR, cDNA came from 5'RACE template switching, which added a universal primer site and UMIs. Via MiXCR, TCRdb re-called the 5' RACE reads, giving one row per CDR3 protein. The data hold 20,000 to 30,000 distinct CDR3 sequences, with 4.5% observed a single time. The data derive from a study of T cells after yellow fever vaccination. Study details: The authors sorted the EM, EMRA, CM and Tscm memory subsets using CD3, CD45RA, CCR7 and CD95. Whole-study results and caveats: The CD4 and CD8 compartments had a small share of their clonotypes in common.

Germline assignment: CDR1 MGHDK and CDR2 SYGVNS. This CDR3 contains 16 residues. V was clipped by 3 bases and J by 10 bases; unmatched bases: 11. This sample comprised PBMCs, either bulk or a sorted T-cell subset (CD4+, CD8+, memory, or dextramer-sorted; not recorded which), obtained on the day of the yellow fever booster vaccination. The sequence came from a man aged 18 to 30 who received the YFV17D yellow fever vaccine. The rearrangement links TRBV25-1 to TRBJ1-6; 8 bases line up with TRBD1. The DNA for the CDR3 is TGTGCCAGCAGTGATTCGGGGGGACAGGCGGGCTCACCCCTCCACTTT. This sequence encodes CASSDSGGQAGSPLHF.